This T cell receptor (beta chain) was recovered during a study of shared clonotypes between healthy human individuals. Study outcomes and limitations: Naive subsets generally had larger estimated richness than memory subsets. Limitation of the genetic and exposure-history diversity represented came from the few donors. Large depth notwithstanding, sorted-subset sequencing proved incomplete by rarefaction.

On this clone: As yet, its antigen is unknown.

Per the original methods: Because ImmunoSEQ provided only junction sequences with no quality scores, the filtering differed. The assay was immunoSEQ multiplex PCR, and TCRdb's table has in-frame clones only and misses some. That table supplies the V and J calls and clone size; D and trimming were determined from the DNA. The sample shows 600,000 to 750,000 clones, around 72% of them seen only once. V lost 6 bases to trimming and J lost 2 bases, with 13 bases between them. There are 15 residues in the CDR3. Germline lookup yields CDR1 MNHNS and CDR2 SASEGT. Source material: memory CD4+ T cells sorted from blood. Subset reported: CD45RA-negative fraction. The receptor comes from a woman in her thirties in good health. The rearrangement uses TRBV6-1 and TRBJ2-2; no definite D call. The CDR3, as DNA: TGTGCCAGCAGGGTCGGGCATTTCAACACCGGGGAGCTGTTTTTT. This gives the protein CASRVGHFNTGELFF.